These 5 T cell receptor beta chains share one sample of origin, sequenced in a study of blood T cell repertoires in COVID-19. Sequencing used immunoSEQ multiplex PCR; TCRdb keeps in-frame clones, though not all of them. Seen here are 200,000 or so clones, 80% to 95% observed once, and the top ten hold about 0.8%. The sample comprised peripheral blood. Every receptor here comes from a man between 60 and 75 years old with COVID-19, enrolled during active disease.

The chain carries TRBV4-3 and TRBJ2-2; 11 bases fit TRBD2. The CDR3 runs 18 residues. Losses at the gene ends were 3 bases for V and 4 bases for J; bases not matched to a gene: 10. CDR1 and CDR2 from the germline V gene are LGHNA and YSLEER. The CDR3 spells CASSHEATSGSGTGELFF. The CDR3 DNA sequence: TGCGCCAGCAGCCACGAGGCCACTAGCGGGAGTGGCACCGGGGAGCTGTTTTTT.

V is TRBV6-5 and J is TRBJ1-2, with 11 bases identical to TRBD1. Germline values: CDR1 MNHEY, CDR2 SVGAGI. This CDR3 spans 12 amino acids. Trimming removed 11 bases from V and 4 bases from J; junction bases left unmatched: 3. The CDR3 nucleotides read TGTGCCGAAGGGACAGGGGGCTATGGCTACACCTTC. It codes for CAEGTGGYGYTF.

The V gene is TRBV7-9, the J gene TRBJ2-3, with a weak D call TRBD2 (6 bases). The CDR3 covers 15 residues. V gave up 3 bases and J gave up 5 bases, with 15 bases separating them. Per the germline V gene, CDR1 is SEHNR and CDR2 is FQNEAQ (reference sequence). This CDR3 is CASSLRSGRKDTQYF. In DNA, the CDR3 is TGTGCCAGCAGCTTGAGATCAGGGAGGAAAGATACGCAGTATTTT.

The rearrangement uses TRBV14 and TRBJ1-3, with D perhaps matching TRBD1 (6 bases). This CDR3 is built from 16 residues. Germline values: CDR1 SGHDN, CDR2 FVKESK. V lost 4 bases, J lost 0 bases, and 13 bases lay in between. CDR3 in DNA: TGTGCCAGCAGCCCTAGGGGGAGAATCTCTGGAAACACCATATATTTT. Its protein is CASSPRGRISGNTIYF.

This clone was seen only once. V usage is TRBV4-1 and J usage is TRBJ1-1; TRBD1 matches at 7 bases. The CDR3 has 18 residues. The germline V gene encodes CDR1 MGHRA and CDR2 YSYEKL. V was clipped by 0 bases and J by 6 bases; unmatched bases: 16. CDR3 loop: CASSQDRRQGTYSPEAFF. The CDR3 DNA reads TGCGCCAGCAGCCAAGATAGGAGACAGGGAACTTATAGTCCTGAAGCTTTCTTT.